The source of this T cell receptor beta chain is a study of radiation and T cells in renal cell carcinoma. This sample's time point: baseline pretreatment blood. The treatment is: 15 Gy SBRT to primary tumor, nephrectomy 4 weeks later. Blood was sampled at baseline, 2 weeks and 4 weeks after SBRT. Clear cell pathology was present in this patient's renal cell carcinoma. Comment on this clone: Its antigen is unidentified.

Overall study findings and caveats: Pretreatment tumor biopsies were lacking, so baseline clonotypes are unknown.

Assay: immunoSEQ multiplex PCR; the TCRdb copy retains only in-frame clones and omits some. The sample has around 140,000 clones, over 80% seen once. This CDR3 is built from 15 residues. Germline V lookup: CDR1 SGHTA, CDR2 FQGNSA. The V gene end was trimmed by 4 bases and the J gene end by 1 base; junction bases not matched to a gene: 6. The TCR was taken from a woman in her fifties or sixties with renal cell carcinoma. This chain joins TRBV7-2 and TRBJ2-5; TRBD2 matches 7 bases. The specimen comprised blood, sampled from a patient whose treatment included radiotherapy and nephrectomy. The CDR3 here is CASSSETSPQETQYF. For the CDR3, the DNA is TGTGCCAGCAGCTCCGAGACTAGCCCCCAAGAGACCCAGTACTTC.